This TCR beta chain was sequenced in a study of cytomegalovirus exposure and HLA in healthy donors (dated 2017 in TCRdb). Study-wide context: According to an earlier analysis of several hundred of the donors, about 190 million T cells yielded 120 million or so unique TCR beta sequences and approximately 300 Gb of sequence data. Roughly 300 gigabases of sequencing data and tens of millions of unique TCR sequences were included in an early release covering over 600 HLA-typed donors. Of the roughly 400 genotyped donors, 81% were placed in the genetic ancestry cluster associated with self-reported Caucasian donors. The study was designed to test whether signatures of past pathogen exposure could be identified by cataloging public T cell receptors. The study used immunosequencing to profile the T cell repertoires of 670 or so subjects and linked those repertoires to cytomegalovirus serostatus. In addition to the first cohort of 666 subjects, a separate validation cohort of 120 different subjects was used. To predict cytomegalovirus infection status, the study brought together high-throughput TCR immunosequencing, statistical association of individual TCRs with disease status, and machine learning. A later analysis re-analyzed previously published TCR beta repertoires from approximately 700 donors and added high-resolution HLA genotyping to study TCR occurrence patterns. The later analysis used no new phenotypic data to find candidate immune exposures, relying instead on TCR beta sequences and their occurrence across donors. In an earlier analysis of roughly 600 of the donors, high-throughput TCR beta sequencing was used to judge whether each TCR beta V gene segment behaved as functional or pseudogenic. Donor age, sex, ethnicity and CMV serostatus were collected together with the repertoire data. Genome-wide SNP genotypes for about three fifths of the roughly 700 donors were used in a later genetic analysis, which treated that subset as a discovery cohort. Every repertoire in the discovery cohort had been generated on one and the same sequencing platform. Both class I and class II loci were covered by HLA typing, at four-digit resolution. Typing coverage differed by locus: A, B, C, DRB1 and DQB1 were typed in roughly 620-630 donors, DQA1 in approximately 520, DPA1 in 606, and DPB1 in 472. Several DR-DQ haplotypes were handled as single units for association and clustering because linkage in the cohort was strong. Across about 370 genotyped donors of the cohort, an average of about 250,000 unique TCR beta nucleotide sequences per donor were sequenced, and roughly 20% of those sequences were non-productive.

The trim is 2 bases for V and 4 bases for J, with a gap of 15 bases between the germline ends. The CDR3 covers 15 residues, taking in both the cysteine and the phenylalanine. Only the CDR3 portion is preserved as DNA: 45 bases, with reading frame beginning at the first base. Based on the germline V gene (reference sequence), the CDR1 and CDR2 sequences are GTSNPN and SVGIG. Concerning this clone itself: Its antigen is unknown. Nothing much larger sits one base from this clone, and base qualities are not available.

On the study overall, not on this receptor specifically: According to a later analysis, parvovirus B19, influenza, CMV and Epstein-Barr virus appeared linked to several top co-occurrence clusters. Most CMV-associated TCR beta chains appeared to be HLA-restricted in a later analysis, and the HLA associations seemed to be driven largely by CMV exposure. In both the original and validation cohorts, the classifier was reported to diagnose cytomegalovirus status with high specificity and sensitivity. The authors suggested that the approach could potentially be extended to other disease states and immunological phenotypes. A group of highly shared sequence variants was considered likely to be a technical artifact of the sequencing pipeline. The presence/absence analyses assumed that sequencing depth was roughly uniform across donors, and that assumption may not be true. Because counts were too low, roughly 18 rarely observed V segments, including chromosome 9 orphons, were left out of the earlier analysis of about 500 of the donors. Specific HLA alleles were associated with 15,000 to 20,000 TCR beta sequences at a false discovery rate of 0.05 in a later analysis. The study listed 150 to 200 TCR beta chains as associated with cytomegalovirus. In a later genetic analysis, a missense DCLRE1C variant was associated with V-gene and J-gene trimming of TCR beta chains, and the association was replicated in an independent cohort. While some public TCRs were present in many individuals, most TCR sequences turned up only very rarely across donors. Some IMGT-functional V segments, including TRBV6-2 and TRBV6-3, could not be distinguished by the 87-base-pair reads and were therefore excluded. A few of the identified cytomegalovirus-associated TCR beta chains were confirmed in vitro to be specific for cytomegalovirus antigens. A further reported finding was that TCR beta sequences accurately predicted the HLA-A and HLA-B alleles for most subjects in the first cohort. For the cohort, immune exposure information was limited to CMV serostatus. According to a later genetic analysis, donors in an Asian-associated ancestry cluster had fewer N-insertions in productive TCRs than the approximately 630-donor mean. Broadly in line with IMGT annotations, most TCR beta V segments showed up in productive rearrangements about 87% or about 30% of the time in an earlier analysis of some 590 of the donors. In a later analysis, HLA-associated TCR beta chains were found to be more clonally expanded and to have lower generation probabilities than equally common non-associated chains. Because HLA typing was missing for some donors at each locus, association tests included only the typed subset. A later analysis found that TCR association rates varied across HLA loci, with DRB1 alleles showing the most associated TCRs and HLA-C alleles the fewest. Strong co-occurrence of HLA alleles, especially DR and DQ, made assigning TCR associations to individual alleles difficult. The cohort was sequenced for TCR beta chains only, and without alpha or paired-chain data the features that could be detected were limited. Correlated functional status among segregating V segments might reflect linkage disequilibrium, but an unknown experimental factor could not be ruled out.

The library was built by means of the immunoSEQ multiplex PCR assay. For the multiplex PCR, a mixture combining 60 forward primers for TCR Vbeta segments and 13 reverse primers for TCR Jbeta segments was used. The CDR3 region of rearranged TCR beta genes was amplified from genomic DNA by a multiplex PCR assay. On the Illumina HiSeq System, the amplified TCR beta libraries were sequenced as 87-base-pair reads. The authors' pipeline ran thus. A later analysis counted some 80 million unique TCR beta chains across the 500 to 850 repertoires, and about 10 million of these chains were shared by at least two donors. Raw reads were error-corrected and collapsed into unique sequences by a nearest-neighbor algorithm in which closely related sequences were merged to remove PCR and sequencing errors. Alignment of CDR3 sequences to IMGT reference sequences was used to assign V, D and J gene segments. Each retained sequence needed at least a six-nucleotide match to both a V gene segment and a J gene segment. A rearrangement counted as productive if the CDR3 had no stop codons and remained in frame with V and J, and every other rearrangement counted as non-productive. Following IMGT convention, CDR3 was defined as the stretch from the second conserved V-encoded cysteine up to the conserved J-encoded phenylalanine. The earlier analysis of about 590 of the donors excluded sequences that lacked an unambiguous match to a single V gene segment. In an earlier analysis of 587 of the donors, V segments were called functional above 56.7% productive rearrangements and were called segregating when the between-donor standard deviation exceeded 5%. A statistical classification framework was developed to diagnose cytomegalovirus status using the catalog of TCR beta chain sequences. In a later analysis, TCR nucleotide sequences were compared against IMGT/GENE-DB human TR gene sequences so that V and J genes could be assigned. In a later analysis, CDR3 sequences and most-parsimonious VDJ recombination scenarios were assigned using the TCRdist pipeline. In a later analysis, each TCR beta chain was defined by its CDR3 amino acid sequence together with its V-gene family, and reads without a unique V-gene family were excluded. A later analysis removed several hundred highly shared, low-generation-probability nucleotide sequences to deal with suspected cross-contamination and a sequencing artifact. In a later analysis, a clonal expansion index for each public chain was calculated from normalized within-repertoire ranks of inferred template counts. In a later analysis, generation probabilities were computed using a VDJ recombination model fitted to out-of-frame rearrangements, and the results were checked against IGoR. Hypergeometric tests were used in a later analysis to score TCR-TCR, TCR-HLA and TCR-CMV co-occurrence, with a repertoire-size bias correction applied to the TCR pairs. To estimate false discovery rates, a later analysis permuted the HLA or CMV assignments 20 times. In a later analysis, co-occurring TCRs were grouped with DBSCAN, and TCRdist sequence similarity was added when clustering was performed within HLA-allele-positive subsets. Repertoires with fewer than 30,000 or more than 120,000 public chains were left out of co-occurrence clustering, as were four to six repertoires with anomalous nucleotide sharing. TCRdb obtained this table from immuneACCESS and retained in-frame rearrangements with V and J assigned. These tables miss some clones; where compared with another copy, unresolved V genes account for less than half of the shortfall, and the remainder is unexplained. Clone size and the V and J calls come from that table; the DNA yielded D and trimming. The sample table shows 150,000 to 200,000 clones, and about 80% are seen once. Together, the top ten hold 3.7% of the sample.

In total, 600 or so healthy bone marrow donors made up the cohort. All cohort members were sampled while nominally healthy, although unrecorded immune exposures were likely present. The donor tested CMV seropositive, placing the donor among the approximately 290 seropositive members of the cohort. A peripheral blood sample was collected from each donor, and TCR beta sequencing was performed on peripheral blood mononuclear cells. Genomic DNA was extracted from the blood cell samples with the Qiagen DNeasy Blood Extraction Kit. Rearrangement joined TRBV30 to TRBJ1-5; the D gene lacks a confident call. This TCR came from a woman between 55 and 75 years old in good health and CMV-seropositive. The sequenced sample consisted of PBMCs. The encoded CDR3 is CAWSLGMVRNQPQHF. The DNA sequence is TGTGCCTGGAGTTTGGGTATGGTGAGGAATCAGCCCCAGCATTTT.